The 4 T cell receptor beta chains below all came from one sample that was sequenced in a study of cytomegalovirus exposure and HLA in healthy donors (dated by TCRdb to the late 2010s). Libraries were built with the immunoSEQ multiplex PCR assay. For the multiplex PCR, a mixture combining 60 forward primers for TCR Vbeta segments and 13 reverse primers for TCR Jbeta segments was used. TCRdb mirrors the immuneACCESS table, restricted to in-frame sequences. Some clones are absent from its copies; in checked studies, under half trace to an unresolved V gene, and the reason for the others is unknown. In all, the sample holds just over 150,000 clones, and around 79% of those were seen once. Together, the top ten hold approximately 3.1% of the sample. Source material: PBMCs. The receptors shown here come from a middle-aged woman in good health and CMV-seronegative.

The J gene is TRBJ2-2, the V gene TRBV7-8; TRBD2 matches 7 bases. V gave up 5 bases and J gave up 9 bases; unmatched junction bases: 12. Germline CDR1 is SGHVS and CDR2 is FQNEAQ. This CDR3 region has 15 residues. The DNA for the CDR3 is TGTGCCAGCAGCCCCCTCCGGGGGGACTTGTGGGAGCTGTTTTTT. Translating it yields CASSPLRGDLWELFF.

The gene calls are TRBV18 and TRBJ2-1; possible D gene TRBD2, 5 bases. The V end lost 5 bases, the J end lost 10 bases, and 12 bases lay between the germline ends. CDR3 size: 12 residues. Germline loops: CDR1 KGHSH, CDR2 LQKENI. As DNA, the CDR3 is TGTGCCAGCTCATCCGCGACGGGGGAGCAGTTCTTC. The encoded protein is CASSSATGEQFF.

This chain links TRBV28 with TRBJ1-4, with TRBD1 matching 9 bases. The CDR3 has 16 residues. CDR1 and CDR2 (germline): MDHEN, SYDVKM. Trimming cost V 4 bases and J 1 base; bases outside gene matches: 4. CDR3 sequence (DNA): TGTGCCAGCAGTTCCACAGGGGGCGTAACTAATGAAAAACTGTTTTTT. This sequence encodes CASSSTGGVTNEKLFF.

This clone was seen a single time. The V gene is TRBV5-3, the J gene TRBJ2-7; 7 bases are shared with TRBD2. TRBV5-3 is sorted into the ORF group, with uncertain function. CDR3 length equals 12 residues. Germline trimming cut 6 bases from V and 2 bases from J; bases unmatched to any gene: 2. For the CDR3, the DNA is TGTGCCAGAACGGCGGGGGCCTACGAGCAGTACTTC. This encodes CARTAGAYEQYF.